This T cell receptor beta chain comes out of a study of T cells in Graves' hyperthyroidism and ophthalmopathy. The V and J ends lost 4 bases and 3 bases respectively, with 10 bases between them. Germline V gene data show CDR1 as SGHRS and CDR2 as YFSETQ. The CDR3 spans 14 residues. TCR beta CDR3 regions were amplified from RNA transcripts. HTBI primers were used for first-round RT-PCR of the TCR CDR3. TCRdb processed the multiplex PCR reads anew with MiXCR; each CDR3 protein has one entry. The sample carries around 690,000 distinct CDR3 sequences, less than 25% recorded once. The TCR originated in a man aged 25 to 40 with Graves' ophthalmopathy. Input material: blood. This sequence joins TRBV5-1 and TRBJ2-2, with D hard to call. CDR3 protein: CASSRVEYTGELFF. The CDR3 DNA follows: TGCGCCAGCAGCCGGGTCGAGTACACCGGGGAGCTGTTTTTT. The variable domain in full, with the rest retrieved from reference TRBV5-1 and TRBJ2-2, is KAGVTQTPRYLIKTRGQQVTLSCSPISGHRSVSWYQQTPGQGLQFLFEYFSETQRNKGNFPGRFSGRQFSNSRSEMNVSTLELGDSALYLCASSRVEYTGELFFGEGSRLTVL.